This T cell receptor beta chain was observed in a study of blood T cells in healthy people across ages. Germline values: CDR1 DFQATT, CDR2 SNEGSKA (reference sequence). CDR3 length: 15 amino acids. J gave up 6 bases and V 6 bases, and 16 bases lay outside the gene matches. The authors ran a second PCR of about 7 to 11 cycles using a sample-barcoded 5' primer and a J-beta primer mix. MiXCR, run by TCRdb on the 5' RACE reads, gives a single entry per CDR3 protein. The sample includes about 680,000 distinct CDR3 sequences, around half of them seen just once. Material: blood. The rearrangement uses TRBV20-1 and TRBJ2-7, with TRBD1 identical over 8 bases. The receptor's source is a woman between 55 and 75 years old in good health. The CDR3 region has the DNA TGCAGTGCCTTCCCACTCCGGACAGGGACAAGCGAGCAGTACTTC. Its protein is CSAFPLRTGTSEQYF.